The next 5 T cell receptor beta chains were all read from a single sample in a study of blood T cell repertoires in COVID-19. Measured with immunoSEQ multiplex PCR; TCRdb has only the in-frame clones, and not every one. The sample lists roughly 250,000 clones; around 88% were seen once. Source material: PBMCs or T cells enriched from blood (not recorded which). Receptor source: a woman between 35 and 50 years old with acute COVID-19.

The chain recombines TRBV6-1 with TRBJ1-4; tentatively, D is TRBD1 (6 bases). This CDR3 has 17 amino acids. The germline gives CDR1 MNHNS, CDR2 SASEGT. With 1 base removed from V and 7 bases from J, the gap between germline ends came to 19 bases. The CDR3 DNA is TGTGCCAGCAGTGAAGTTCCCCCGACAGGCTCCGGTGAAAAACTGTTTTTT. It encodes CASSEVPPTGSGEKLFF.

This chain links TRBV29-1 with TRBJ1-3; 7 nucleotides agree with TRBD1. Trimming cost V 4 bases and J 6 bases; bases outside gene matches: 6. The CDR3 is made up of 13 amino acids. Germline values: CDR1 SQVTM, CDR2 ANQGSEA. The CDR3 sequence: CSVAETGPNTIYF. As DNA, the CDR3 is TGCAGCGTTGCTGAGACAGGGCCAAACACCATATATTTT.

The V gene is TRBV29-1, the J gene TRBJ1-2, with 7 positions matching TRBD1. Germline-derived CDR1 and CDR2 are SQVTM and ANQGSEA. With 1 base clipped from V and 3 bases from J, the junction kept 8 bases outside the gene matches. The CDR3 totals 15 residues. The CDR3 here is CSVEGDLTGDYGYTF. In nucleotides, the CDR3 is TGCAGCGTTGAAGGCGACCTAACAGGGGACTATGGCTACACCTTC.

CDR3 sequence reads: CASSSGTSISTDTQYF. CDR3 bases: TGTGCCAGCAGCTCCGGGACTTCCATTAGCACAGATACGCAGTATTTT. The gene calls are TRBV5-4 and TRBJ2-3; D might be TRBD2 (6 bases). The CDR3 totals 16 residues. With 3 bases removed from V and 0 bases from J, the gap between germline ends came to 14 bases. Germline V CDR1 and CDR2: SGHNT, YYREEE (reference sequence).

This rearrangement joins TRBV5-6 to TRBJ1-1; the D is unclear. The length of the CDR3 is 15 residues. Trimming took 1 base from V and 1 from J, leaving 11 bases between them. CDR1 SGHDT and CDR2 YYEEEE come from the germline V gene. CDR3 bases: TGTGCCAGCAGCTTGTTCCGTGCAGGGAACACTGAAGCTTTCTTT. Translation gives CASSLFRAGNTEAFF.